These 14 T cell receptor beta chains share one sample of origin, sequenced in a study of shared clonotypes between healthy human individuals. TCRdb's table, derived via immunoSEQ multiplex PCR, lists solely in-frame clones and lacks some. Of 850,000 to 1,100,000 clones listed, 70% to 80% are singletons. Sequenced sample: memory CD4+ T cells from PBMCs. The subset is: CD45RA-negative fraction. Source of these receptors: a man aged 18 to 30 in good health. Some clones in this sample may be carry-over from other donors' samples.

The chain has TRBV5-6 and TRBJ2-1; 9 nucleotides align to TRBD1. In germline, CDR1 is SGHDT, CDR2 YYEEEE. The ends lost 5 bases at V and 8 bases at J; junction bases unmatched: 5. CDR3 length: 13 residues. CDR3: CASSRDRGDEQFF. CDR3 nucleotide sequence: TGTGCCAGCAGTAGAGACAGGGGGGATGAGCAGTTCTTC.

The count of this clone is one. This chain connects TRBV5-1 to TRBJ2-3; TRBD1 or TRBD2 may be the D gene (6 bases each). Trimming removed 2 bases from V and 10 bases from J, with 8 bases in between. The CDR3 contains 11 residues. The germline V gene encodes CDR1 SGHRS and CDR2 YFSETQ. The CDR3 here is CASSLGGPQYF. The CDR3 DNA follows: TGCGCCAGCAGCTTAGGGGGGCCGCAGTATTTT. Full variable domain (missing parts from reference TRBV5-1 and TRBJ2-3): KAGVTQTPRYLIKTRGQQVTLSCSPISGHRSVSWYQQTPGQGLQFLFEYFSETQRNKGNFPGRFSGRQFSNSRSEMNVSTLELGDSALYLCASSLGGPQYFGPGTRLTVL.

The gene calls are TRBV7-2 and TRBJ2-7, with D hard to call. V lost 3 bases and J lost 4, with 7 bases in between. CDR3 length: 12 amino acids. Germline lookup yields CDR1 SGHTA and CDR2 FQGNSA. CDR3 coding DNA: TGTGCCAGCAGCTTTATGGGTTACGAGCAGTACTTC. It is translated as CASSFMGYEQYF. The variable domain in full, completed from reference TRBV7-2 and TRBJ2-7, reads GAGVSQSPSNKVTEKGKDVELRCDPISGHTALYWYRQSLGQGLEFLIYFQGNSAPDKSGLPSDRFSAERTGGSVSTLTIQRTQQEDSAVYLCASSFMGYEQYFGPGTRLTVT.

There are a few counts of this clone. This chain links TRBV18 with TRBJ2-6; 7 bases agree with TRBD1. The CDR3 length is 17 residues. V trimming: 0 bases; J trimming: 3 bases; junction bases outside the gene matches: 5. The V gene's germline CDR1 is KGHSH and CDR2 LQKENI. The CDR3 spells CASSPPLRDSGANVLTF. The DNA of the CDR3 is TGTGCCAGCTCACCACCGCTCAGGGACAGTGGGGCCAACGTCCTGACTTTC. Full variable domain (remainder filled in from reference TRBV18 and TRBJ2-6): NAGVMQNPRHLVRRRGQEARLRCSPMKGHSHVYWYRQLPEEGLKFMVYLQKENIIDESGMPKERFSAEFPKEGPSILRIQQVVRGDSAAYFCASSPPLRDSGANVLTFGAGSRLTVL.

This chain joins TRBV29-1 and TRBJ2-3, with TRBD1 matching over 8 bases. Germline assignment: CDR1 SQVTM and CDR2 ANQGSEA. This CDR3 region has 13 residues. V lost 7 bases and J lost 3; bases outside the gene matches: 6. The CDR3 loop is CSGDTGGTDTQYF. CDR3 in DNA: TGCAGCGGCGACACAGGGGGTACAGATACGCAGTATTTT.

The chain joins TRBV6-6 to TRBJ2-1; 9 bases are shared with TRBD2. Germline CDR1 is MNHNY and CDR2 is SVGAGI (reference sequence). The CDR3 is 14 residues long. V lost 2 bases, J lost 7 bases, and 3 bases stayed unmatched. The CDR3 coding sequence is TGTGCCAGCAGTTACGAGAGCGGGAGGAATGAGCAGTTCTTC. Amino acids: CASSYESGRNEQFF.

The chain couples TRBV16 to TRBJ2-4; no definite D call. Per germline, CDR1 KGHSY and CDR2 FQNENV. The CDR3 spans 11 residues. V was clipped by 0 bases and J by 11 bases, with 5 bases between them. DNA of the CDR3: TGTGCCAGCAGCCAATCTGGGTTTCAGTACTTC. As protein: CASSQSGFQYF.

This chain connects TRBV4-2 to TRBJ2-5; 7 bases fit TRBD2. Germline V gene sequence: CDR1 LGHNA, CDR2 YNFKEQ. The CDR3 sequence is 15 residues long. Losses at the gene ends were 2 bases for V and 0 bases for J; bases not matched to a gene: 3. The CDR3 is CASSQLAANQETQYF. In DNA, the CDR3 is TGTGCCAGCAGCCAACTAGCGGCAAACCAAGAGACCCAGTACTTC.

The CDR3 protein is CASSKQGSYYGYTF. The CDR3 nucleotides are TGTGCCAGTAGTAAACAGGGGTCATACTATGGCTACACCTTC. This sequence joins TRBV6-5 and TRBJ1-2; 7 bases are shared with TRBD1. The ends lost 9 bases at V and 3 bases at J; junction bases unmatched: 10. The CDR3 extends over 14 amino acids. Germline V gene sequence: CDR1 MNHEY, CDR2 SVGAGI.

This chain links TRBV5-1 with TRBJ2-5; D assignment may be TRBD1 or TRBD2 (6 bases each). The germline V gene encodes CDR1 SGHRS and CDR2 YFSETQ. V gave up 5 bases and J gave up 5 bases, with 13 bases separating them. This CDR3 is 13 amino acids long. The DNA of the CDR3 is TGCGCCAGCAGTCCGGGGGCAACGGAGACCCAGTACTTC. As protein: CASSPGATETQYF. Looking up the rest from reference TRBV5-1 and TRBJ2-5 gives the full variable domain: KAGVTQTPRYLIKTRGQQVTLSCSPISGHRSVSWYQQTPGQGLQFLFEYFSETQRNKGNFPGRFSGRQFSNSRSEMNVSTLELGDSALYLCASSPGATETQYFGPGTRLLVL.

A remark on this clone: Additional DNA sequences in this sample encode the identical CDR3. The chain recombines TRBV5-1 with TRBJ1-1; 8 bases map to TRBD1. V was clipped by 1 base and J by 1 base; unmatched bases: 0. The V gene's germline CDR1 is SGHRS and CDR2 YFSETQ. This CDR3 region has 14 residues. The DNA for the CDR3 is TGCGCCAGCAGCTTGACAGGGGGGAACACTGAAGCTTTCTTT. It translates to CASSLTGGNTEAFF. The full variable domain, in which reference TRBV5-1 and TRBJ1-1 provide the parts outside the CDR3, is KAGVTQTPRYLIKTRGQQVTLSCSPISGHRSVSWYQQTPGQGLQFLFEYFSETQRNKGNFPGRFSGRQFSNSRSEMNVSTLELGDSALYLCASSLTGGNTEAFFGQGTRLTVV.

The rearrangement uses TRBV7-2 and TRBJ2-7, with D possibly TRBD2 on 5 matching bases. The germline V gene has CDR1 SGHTA and CDR2 FQGNSA. Between the trimmed V and J ends, which lost 5 bases and 7 bases, there was a span of 15 bases. The CDR3 is made up of 13 amino acids. CDR3 residues: CASSPKITGEQYF. The DNA of the CDR3 is TGTGCCAGCAGCCCAAAAATAACGGGGGAGCAGTACTTC.

This chain uses TRBV5-5 with TRBJ2-7; no definite D call. The germline V gene has CDR1 SGHKS and CDR2 YYEKEE (reference sequence). Trimming removed 4 bases from V and 3 bases from J, with 14 bases in between. The CDR3 contains 14 residues. Here the CDR3 DNA reads TGTGCCAGCAGCCCTTCGGCAGGTCTCTACGAGCAGTACTTC. This sequence encodes CASSPSAGLYEQYF.

V gene TRBV11-2 combines with J gene TRBJ1-2, with D possibly matching TRBD1 (5 bases). The CDR3 spans 15 residues. Germline V CDR1 and CDR2: SGHAT, FQNNGV. The ends were cut back, 5 bases at V and 5 bases at J, with 18 bases in the middle. CDR3 nucleotide sequence: TGTGCCAGCAGCCAAGGGGTCGGGGCCCTATATGGCTACACCTTC. Its protein is CASSQGVGALYGYTF.